This T cell receptor (beta chain) was captured by sequencing in a study of control samples from healthy donors and cancer patients (dated by TCRdb to 2020 to 2022). The CDR3 numbers 12 residues from cysteine through phenylalanine. The entry retains the CDR3 DNA only, 36 bases that are in frame from base 1. The germline ends are 11 bases apart after V is trimmed by 6 bases and J by 5 bases. CDR1 and CDR2 (SQVTM, ANQGSEA) derive from the germline V gene. Note on this clone: Its antigen is currently not known. No base quality values were provided; no much bigger clone lies one nucleotide off. The same CDR3 also results from other DNA sequences found in this sample.

To prepare the library, the immunoSEQ multiplex PCR assay was applied. TCRdb retrieved this table from immuneACCESS and kept in-frame rearrangements only. Not all clones are present; in checked studies, unresolved V genes account for under half, and no reason is known for the remainder. The sample has 100,000 to 150,000 clones on record, over 80% of them singletons. Together, the top ten hold approximately 2.2% of the sample. The sample was blood. The receptor chain draws on TRBV29-1 and TRBJ2-1; the D gene lacks a confident call. The TCR sequence derives from a woman in her 50s in good health. CDR3 reads: CSVSVGNNEQFF. The DNA sequence reads TGCAGCGTCTCAGTGGGAAACAATGAGCAGTTCTTC.